This T cell receptor beta chain was documented in a study of T cell repertoires in cytomegalovirus infection (dated by TCRdb to the late 2010s). Regarding the research as a whole: Alongside well-studied HLA-B-restricted epitopes, the peptide stimulations were aimed at recently identified HLA-C-restricted CMV epitopes, whose presentation resists viral immunomodulation. Donor HLA type was relevant to the analysis, because carriage of CMV infection together with the matching HLA type was indicated by public TCR beta signatures. Overall results and qualifications from the work: Cumulative frequency of public TCR beta family members discriminated carriers of CMV infection plus the relevant HLA type in this cohort and an independent approximately 350-donor cohort. The ex vivo response was dominated by HLA-C-restricted CMV-specific TCR beta clonotypes, which also provided the single most frequent clonotype in two of eight donors.

This clonotype appeared a few times. Its target antigen remains unknown. No per-base quality is available; no much larger clone lies one base away. TCRdb names Illumina HiSeq 1500 as the instrument used. TCRdb itself trimmed the public reads at Q25 with fastp, ran MiXCR and retained productive beta chains. All rows with the same CDR3 protein become a single entry with the most common DNA and genes. The sample has some 920,000 distinct CDR3 sequences on record, approximately 32% of them singletons. Of the sample, about an eighth falls within the top ten clones. CDR1 and CDR2 (SGHTA, FQGTGA) derive from the germline V gene. V is reduced by 1 base and J by 4 bases, leaving a spacing of 13 bases between them. The CDR3 sequence holds 15 residues, the cysteine and phenylalanine included. Only the CDR3 DNA stays, 45 bases, in frame from base 1. The intended sense of this specimen's treatment or condition label: in vitro stimulation with specific CMV peptide epitopes to enrich CMV-specific T cells.

This specimen consisted of cultured CD8+ T cells from PBMCs, obtained from culture after CMV antigen stimulation. Recombination joined TRBV7-3 with TRBJ2-5, with a tentative D gene TRBD1 over 5 matching bases. The origin of this receptor is a human donor in good health (CMV status not recorded). Some clones in this sample may be carry-over from other donors' samples. The CDR3 protein is CASSLRSRAGETQYF. Read as DNA, the sequence is TGTGCCAGCAGCTTAAGGTCCAGGGCCGGAGAGACCCAGTACTTC.